The 7 T cell receptor beta chains in this list originate from one sample, sequenced in a study of T cell changes during pregnancy in multiple sclerosis. Profiling relied on immunoSEQ multiplex PCR, and the TCRdb table lists in-frame clones only, not all of them. This sample has tens of thousands of clones; 85% to 95% occur once, and the top ten carry more than 2%. Material: peripheral blood, obtained after pregnancy. The origin of the receptors is a female donor with multiple sclerosis, enrolled in a pregnancy study.

V and J are TRBV13 and TRBJ1-1; D is perhaps TRBD1 (5 bases). The CDR3 runs to 13 residues. V lost 5 bases and J 8 bases, leaving 15 bases between the germline ends. CDR1 and CDR2 from the germline V gene are PRHDT and FYEKMQ (reference sequence). CDR3 nucleotides: TGTGCCAGCAGCCCGGGGGAACTAAGAGAAGCTTTCTTT. This sequence encodes CASSPGELREAFF.

DNA of the CDR3: TGCGCCAGCAGCATGATAGCGGTTTCCTACAATGAGCAGTTCTTC. Translated, it gives CASSMIAVSYNEQFF. The chain has TRBV5-1 and TRBJ2-1; tentative D call: TRBD2 (6 bases). Germline V gives CDR1 SGHRS, CDR2 YFSETQ. The V gene lost 4 bases and the J gene lost 1 base, with 12 bases spanning the gap. This CDR3 is 15 amino acids long.

There are a few counts of this clone. This rearrangement joins TRBV29-1 to TRBJ1-1; D is possibly TRBD1 (6 bases). The length of the CDR3 is 11 residues. V was pared by 3 bases and J by 11 bases, with 13 bases between. The germline CDR1 and CDR2 sequences are SQVTM and ANQGSEA. In nucleotides, the CDR3 is TGCAGCGTTGACACCTCAGGGGACGCTTTCTTT. This translates into CSVDTSGDAFF.

This clone was observed a single time. The genes are TRBV19 and TRBJ2-7; 7 bases align to TRBD2. This CDR3 is built from 13 residues. The germline V gene encodes CDR1 LNHDA and CDR2 SQIVND (reference sequence). The ends lost 5 bases at V and 5 bases at J; junction bases unmatched: 6. CDR3 coding DNA: TGTGCCAGTAGTGATCAGGGAGGGAACGAGCAGTACTTC. Translating gives CASSDQGGNEQYF.

The V gene is TRBV30, the J gene TRBJ1-5; D remains ambiguous. This CDR3 is built from 15 residues. Trimming removed 4 bases at V and 0 bases at J, with 13 bases between. Germline CDR1 is GTSNPN and CDR2 is SVGIG (reference sequence). Here the CDR3 DNA reads TGTGCCTGGAAGAGACCGGGAGCTAGCAATCAGCCCCAGCATTTT. Translating gives CAWKRPGASNQPQHF.

The chain combines TRBV7-2 with TRBJ2-3; TRBD2 matches at 10 bases. The CDR3 has 16 residues. Germline V gives CDR1 SGHTA, CDR2 FQGNSA. V lost 7 bases, J lost 7 bases, and 14 bases stayed unmatched. Written as DNA, the CDR3 is TGTGCCAGCACCCTATGGACTAGCGGCACCTCCCATACGCAGTATTTT. Translation: CASTLWTSGTSHTQYF.

The CDR3 bases are TGTGCCAGCAGACTAACACAGGGGGCCGGCACTGAAGCTTTCTTT. It yields the protein CASRLTQGAGTEAFF. The chain couples TRBV6-5 to TRBJ1-1; 9 bases match TRBD1. J was trimmed by 4 bases and V by 6 bases; bases with no gene match: 9. The CDR3 spans 15 residues. Germline CDR1 and CDR2: MNHEY and SVGAGI.